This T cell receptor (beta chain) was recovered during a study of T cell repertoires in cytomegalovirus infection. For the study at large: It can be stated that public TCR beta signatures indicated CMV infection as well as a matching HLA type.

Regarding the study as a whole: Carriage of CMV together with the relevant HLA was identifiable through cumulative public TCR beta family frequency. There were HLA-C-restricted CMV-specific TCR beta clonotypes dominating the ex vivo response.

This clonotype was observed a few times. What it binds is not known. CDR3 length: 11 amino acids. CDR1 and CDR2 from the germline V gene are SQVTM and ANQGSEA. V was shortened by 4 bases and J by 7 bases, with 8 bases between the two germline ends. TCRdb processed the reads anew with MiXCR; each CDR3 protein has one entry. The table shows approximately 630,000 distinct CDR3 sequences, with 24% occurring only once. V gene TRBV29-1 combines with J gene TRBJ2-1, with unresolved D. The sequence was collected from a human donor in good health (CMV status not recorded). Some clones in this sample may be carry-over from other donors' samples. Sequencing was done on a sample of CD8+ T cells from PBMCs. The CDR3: CSVVLNNEQFF. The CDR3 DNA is TGCAGCGTTGTCCTTAATAATGAGCAGTTCTTC.